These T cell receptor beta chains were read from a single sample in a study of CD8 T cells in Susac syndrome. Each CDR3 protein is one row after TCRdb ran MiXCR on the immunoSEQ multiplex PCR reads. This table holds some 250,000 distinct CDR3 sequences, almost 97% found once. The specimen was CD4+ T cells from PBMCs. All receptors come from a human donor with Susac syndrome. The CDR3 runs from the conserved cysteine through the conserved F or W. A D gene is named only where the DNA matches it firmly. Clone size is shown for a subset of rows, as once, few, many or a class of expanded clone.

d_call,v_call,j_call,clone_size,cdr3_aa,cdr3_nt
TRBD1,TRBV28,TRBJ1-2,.,CASSSGQVYGYTF,TGTGCCAGCAGCTCGGGACAGGTCTATGGCTACACCTTC
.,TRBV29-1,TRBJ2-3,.,CSVVDRRVTDTQYF,TGCAGCGTTGTGGACAGGAGGGTCACAGATACGCAGTATTTT
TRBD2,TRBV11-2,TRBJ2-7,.,CATTAGKSYEQYF,TGTGCCACCACAGCGGGGAAATCCTACGAGCAGTACTTC
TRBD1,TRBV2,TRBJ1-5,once,CASSSDRGNQPQHF,TGTGCCAGCAGTTCCGACAGGGGCAATCAGCCCCAGCATTTT
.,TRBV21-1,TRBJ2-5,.,CASSKVKDRGRETQYF,TGTGCCAGCAGCAAAGTAAAGGACAGGGGGCGAGAGACCCAGTACTTC
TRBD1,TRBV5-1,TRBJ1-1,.,CASSTDRVFDEAFF,TGCGCCAGCAGCACGGACAGGGTATTTGATGAAGCTTTCTTT
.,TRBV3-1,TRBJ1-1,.,CASSQGAEAFF,TGTGCCAGCAGCCAAGGGGCTGAAGCTTTCTTT
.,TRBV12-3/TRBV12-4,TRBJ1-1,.,CASSGRLNTEAFF,TGTGCCAGTTCGGGGAGGTTGAACACTGAAGCTTTCTTT
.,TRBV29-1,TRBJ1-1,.,CSAWGGGRLAFF,TGCAGCGCCTGGGGTGGGGGGCGCTTGGCTTTCTTT
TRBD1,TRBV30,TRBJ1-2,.,CAWRTGYYGYTF,TGTGCCTGGAGGACAGGGTACTATGGCTACACCTTC
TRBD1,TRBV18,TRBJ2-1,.,CASSPPPQGTGMNNEQFF,TGTGCCAGCTCACCACCGCCCCAAGGGACAGGGATGAACAATGAGCAGTTCTTC
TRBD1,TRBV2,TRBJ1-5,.,CASTSRGTGTGNQPQHF,TGTGCCAGCACCTCGAGAGGGACAGGGACGGGCAATCAGCCCCAGCATTTT
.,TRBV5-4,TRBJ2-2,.,CASSLISLPGELFF,TGTGCCAGCAGCTTAATTTCCCTCCCCGGGGAGCTGTTTTTT
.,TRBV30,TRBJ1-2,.,CAWSGGRSSYGYTF,TGTGCCTGGAGTGGGGGCCGGAGCAGCTATGGCTACACCTTC
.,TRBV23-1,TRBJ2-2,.,CATTTGGRSGELFF,TGCGCCACTACGACAGGCGGAAGATCCGGGGAGCTGTTTTTT
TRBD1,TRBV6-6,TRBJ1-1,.,CASRPLGQENTEAFF,TGTGCCAGCAGACCCCTTGGACAGGAGAACACTGAAGCTTTCTTT
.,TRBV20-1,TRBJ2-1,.,CSASSLSGYNEQFF,TGCAGTGCTAGTAGTCTATCAGGGTACAATGAGCAGTTCTTC
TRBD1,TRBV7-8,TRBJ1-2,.,CASSLEGDRGHGGYTF,TGTGCCAGCAGCTTAGAAGGGGACAGGGGGCATGGTGGCTACACCTTC
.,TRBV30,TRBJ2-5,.,CAWNVGQTTETQYF,TGTGCCTGGAATGTCGGACAGACTACCGAGACCCAGTACTTC
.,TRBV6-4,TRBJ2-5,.,CASSDVPLGTQYF,TGTGCCAGCAGTGACGTACCCCTTGGGACCCAGTACTTC
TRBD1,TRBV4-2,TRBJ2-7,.,CASSQEASGTGRYEQYF,TGTGCCAGCAGCCAAGAGGCTTCCGGGACAGGGCGATACGAGCAGTACTTC
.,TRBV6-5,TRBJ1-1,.,CASSYSSGGNTEAFF,TGTGCCAGCAGTTACTCGTCAGGAGGGAACACTGAAGCTTTCTTT
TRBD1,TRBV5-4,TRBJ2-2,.,CASSSPTGWNTGELFF,TGTGCCAGCAGCTCTCCGACAGGGTGGAACACCGGGGAGCTGTTTTTT
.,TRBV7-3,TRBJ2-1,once,CATSLDSSYNEQFF,TGTGCCACCTCGTTGGACAGCTCCTACAATGAGCAGTTCTTC
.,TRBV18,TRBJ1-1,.,CASSPVKGIENTEAFF,TGTGCCAGCTCACCGGTCAAAGGGATAGAGAACACTGAAGCTTTCTTT
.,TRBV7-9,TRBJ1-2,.,CASSLGGTKGYTF,TGTGCCAGCAGCTTAGGCGGGACGAAAGGCTACACCTTC
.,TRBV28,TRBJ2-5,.,CASSLQQGKTQYF,TGTGCCAGCAGTTTACAGCAGGGGAAGACCCAGTACTTC
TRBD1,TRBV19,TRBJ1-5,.,CASRPNRDRGHQPQHF,TGTGCCAGTAGGCCCAATCGGGACAGGGGGCATCAGCCCCAGCATTTT